The clone carrying this T cell receptor (beta chain) was observed a single time. These data originate in a study of blood T cell repertoires in COVID-19. Overall study: Samples came from the United States, Italy and Spain, spanning acute and convalescent COVID-19. Nucleic acid was either cDNA or gDNA, and it came from T cells, B-cell-depleted T cells, or PBMCs.

Sequenced by immunoSEQ multiplex PCR; TCRdb stores in-frame clones only, minus some. The data contain around 200,000 clones, roughly 89% of them singletons. Participants, 18 to 89 years old, spanned under 25 US areas. Clinical histories supplied by participants themselves formed the basis of cohort assignment. Trimming took 5 bases from V and 6 from J; bases not matched to a gene: 10. Per the germline V gene, CDR1 is SGHAT and CDR2 is FQDESV (reference sequence). The CDR3 runs to 16 residues. The rearrangement uses TRBV11-1 and TRBJ2-2; 9 positions agree with TRBD1. The origin of this receptor is a woman aged 40-49 years with acute COVID-19. The sample consisted of PBMCs or T cells enriched from blood (not recorded which). CDR3 sequence reads: CASSPGQGLVAGELFF. CDR3 nucleotide sequence: TGTGCCAGCAGCCCCGGACAGGGGCTAGTGGCCGGGGAGCTGTTTTTT. The full variable domain, rest sourced from reference TRBV11-1 and TRBJ2-2, is EAEVAQSPRYKITEKSQAVAFWCDPISGHATLYWYRQILGQGPELLVQFQDESVVDDSQLPKDRFSAERLKGVDSTLKIQPAELGDSAMYLCASSPGQGLVAGELFFGEGSRLTVL.